Listed here is a single T cell receptor (beta chain). Its specificity is unknown. The record originates from a study of T cell repertoires in cytomegalovirus infection. Whole-study context: Matching HLA type, along with CMV infection, was indicated by public TCR beta signatures. Overall study findings and caveats: The cumulative frequency of public TCR beta families distinguished individuals who carried CMV together with the relevant HLA.

Trimming shortened V by 1 base and J by 0 bases, and 7 bases separated the two germline ends. The V gene's germline CDR1 is MDHEN and CDR2 SYDVKM. The CDR3 runs to 15 residues. Via MiXCR, TCRdb re-called the reads, giving one row per CDR3 protein. The table has some 200,000 distinct CDR3 sequences, 35% to 45% seen once. This TCR was recovered from a human donor in good health (CMV status not recorded). Some clones in this sample may be carry-over from other donors' samples. The J gene is TRBJ1-5, the V gene TRBV28; D uncertain. This specimen was CD8+ T cells from cultured PBMCs, taken from culture after CMV antigen stimulation. CDR3 DNA: TGTGCCAGCAGTTTATACCATTATAGCAATCAGCCCCAGCATTTT. Its translation is CASSLYHYSNQPQHF.